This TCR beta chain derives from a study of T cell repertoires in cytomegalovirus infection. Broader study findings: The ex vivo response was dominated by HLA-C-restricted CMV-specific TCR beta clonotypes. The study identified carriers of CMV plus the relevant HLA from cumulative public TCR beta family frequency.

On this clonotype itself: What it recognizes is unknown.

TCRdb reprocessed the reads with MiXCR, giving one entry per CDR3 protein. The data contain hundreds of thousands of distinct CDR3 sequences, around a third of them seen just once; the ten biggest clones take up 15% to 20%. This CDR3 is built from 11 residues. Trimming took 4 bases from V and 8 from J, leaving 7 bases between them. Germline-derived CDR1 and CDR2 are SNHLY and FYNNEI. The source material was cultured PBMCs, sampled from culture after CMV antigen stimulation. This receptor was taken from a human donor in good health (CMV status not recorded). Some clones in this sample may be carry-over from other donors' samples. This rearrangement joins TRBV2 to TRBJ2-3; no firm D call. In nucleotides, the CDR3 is TGTGCCAGCAGTGGAGTAGGTACGCAGTATTTT. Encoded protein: CASSGVGTQYF. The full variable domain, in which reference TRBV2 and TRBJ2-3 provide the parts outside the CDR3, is EPEVTQTPSHQVTQMGQEVILRCVPISNHLYFYWYRQILGQKVEFLVSFYNNEISEKSEIFDDQFSVERPDGSNFTLKIRSTKLEDSAMYFCASSGVGTQYFGPGTRLTVL.